This T cell receptor beta chain is from a study of T cells in Graves' hyperthyroidism and ophthalmopathy. Study findings and constraints: Separation of ophthalmopathy from stable hyperthyroidism was achieved by a 13 V-J model.

Diagnosing involved the use of clinical symptoms, serum thyroxine and TRAb, thyroid ultrasound and orbital computed tomography. The sample holds many counts of this clonotype. Its antigen is as yet unknown. Trimming shortened V by 4 bases and J by 5 bases, and 14 bases separated the two germline ends. CDR1 is DFQATT, CDR2 SNEGSKA, per germline (reference sequence). The CDR3 loop spans 13 amino acids. RNA transcripts yielded amplified TCR beta CDR3 regions. The TCR CDR3 was amplified in a first-round RT-PCR using the HTBI primer set. A single record per CDR3 protein comes from TCRdb applying MiXCR to the multiplex PCR reads. The table records a few hundred thousand distinct CDR3 sequences, 13% to 15% of them present only once.

The clonotype was recovered from a woman between 40 and 55 years old with Graves' hyperthyroidism. Sequenced sample: blood. The J gene is TRBJ2-5, the V gene TRBV20-1; D unclear. The chain's CDR3 is CSANPERWETQYF. CDR3 nucleotide sequence: TGCAGTGCTAATCCCGAGCGTTGGGAGACCCAGTACTTC.